The next 24 T cell receptor beta chains were all read from a single sample in a study of T and B cells in COVID-19 patients. Each TRB amplification used about 250-550 ng of genomic DNA from blood. TRB rearrangements were amplified by multiplex PCR with BIOMED2 TRB-A/B primers. TCRdb re-called the multiplex PCR reads through MiXCR, storing one row per CDR3 protein. The sample lists 4,500 to 5,000 distinct CDR3 sequences, 33% occurring once. The specimen sequenced was blood. Source of these receptors: a human donor who had recovered from COVID-19.

This clonotype was recorded a few times. The chain carries TRBV18 and TRBJ1-6, with a tentative D call TRBD1 (6 bases). The CDR3 sequence is 14 residues long. V dropped 6 bases and J dropped 8 bases, with 14 bases sitting between them. Germline lookup yields CDR1 KGHSH and CDR2 LQKENI. CDR3 sequence (DNA): TGTGCCAGCTCTTCCGGGACATTATATTCACCCCTCCACTTT. Its translation: CASSSGTLYSPLHF.

This clonotype turned up a few times. This sequence joins TRBV19 and TRBJ2-5; 14 bases agree with TRBD2. Trimming at V came to 4 bases and at J to 4 bases, leaving 14 bases not matched to a gene. Germline CDR1 and CDR2: LNHDA and SQIVND (reference sequence). This CDR3 has 19 residues. CDR3 loop: CASSTPAGTSGSRGETQYF. In DNA, the CDR3 is TGTGCCAGTAGTACTCCAGCCGGGACTAGCGGGAGCCGGGGAGAGACCCAGTACTTC.

This clonotype occurred a few times. The chain carries TRBV6-1 and TRBJ1-5, with 8 bases matching TRBD1. Per germline, CDR1 MNHNS and CDR2 SASEGT. The CDR3 has 16 residues. V shed 6 bases and J 5 bases; nucleotides not matched to a gene: 12. CDR3 sequence (DNA): TGTGCCAGCAGACCCAAGGACAGGGCGGGCGATCAGCCCCAGCATTTT. This sequence encodes CASRPKDRAGDQPQHF.

This clonotype is large by share. V and J are TRBV19 and TRBJ2-3; perhaps D is TRBD1 or TRBD2 (5 bases each). From germline, CDR1 is LNHDA and CDR2 SQIVND (reference sequence). CDR3 length: 10 amino acids. Trimming cost V 8 bases and J 6 bases, with 6 bases left between them. CDR3 bases: TGTGCCAGTGAGGGGGATACGCAGTATTTT. The encoded protein is CASEGDTQYF.

The chain employs TRBV6-4 and TRBJ1-6; D not resolved. Between the trimmed V and J ends, which lost 7 bases and 7 bases, there was a span of 23 bases. The CDR3 is 17 amino acids. Germline V gene data show CDR1 as MRHNA and CDR2 as SNTAGT. The chain's CDR3 is CASNRWWAERLNSPLHF. The CDR3 DNA follows: TGTGCCAGCAACCGCTGGTGGGCCGAACGACTAAATTCACCCCTCCACTTT.

J is TRBJ2-1 and V is TRBV7-2, with D possibly matching TRBD2 (5 bases). Germline V CDR1 and CDR2: SGHTA, FQGNSA. V was cut by 2 bases and J by 2 bases, with 10 bases left in between. This CDR3 comprises 15 residues. The CDR3 is CASSLSAGPYNEQFF. CDR3 in DNA: TGTGCCAGCAGCTTATCGGCGGGCCCCTACAATGAGCAGTTCTTC.

This clonotype appeared a few times. The rearrangement links TRBV12-3 or TRBV12-4 to TRBJ2-4; 10 bases are a match to TRBD2. J lost 8 bases, V lost 5 bases, and 9 bases had no gene match. The CDR3 is 15 residues long. CDR3 region: CASSPRLAGGDIQYF. The CDR3 DNA is TGTGCCAGCAGTCCCCGACTAGCGGGCGGGGACATTCAGTACTTC.

This rearrangement joins TRBV6-2 or TRBV6-3 to TRBJ2-1; no definite D call. V lost 1 base, J lost 10 bases, and 8 bases lay in between. CDR3 size: 12 residues. Germline lookup yields CDR1 MNHEY and CDR2 SVGEGT. Here the CDR3 reads CASSYLGREQFF. The CDR3 DNA follows: TGTGCCAGCAGTTACTTAGGGCGGGAGCAGTTCTTC.

The chain recombines TRBV30 with TRBJ1-1, with TRBD1 matching 7 bases. CDR1 is GTSNPN, CDR2 SVGIG, per germline (reference sequence). CDR3 length: 13 residues. V shed 3 bases and J 0 bases; nucleotides not matched to a gene: 1. The CDR3 spells CAWRDRLNTEAFF. The CDR3 DNA reads TGTGCCTGGAGGGACAGGTTGAACACTGAAGCTTTCTTT. The full variable domain, with the rest looked up from reference TRBV30 and TRBJ1-1, is SQTIHQWPATLVQPVGSPLSLECTVEGTSNPNLYWYRQAAGRGLQLLFYSVGIGQISSEVPQNLSASRPQDRQFILSSKKLLLSDSGFYLCAWRDRLNTEAFFGQGTRLTVV.

The V and J genes are TRBV30 and TRBJ2-1; TRBD2 aligns across 13 bases. J gave up 9 bases and V 1 base, and 6 bases lay outside the gene matches. This CDR3 contains 15 residues. Germline loops: CDR1 GTSNPN, CDR2 SVGIG (reference sequence). The CDR3 nucleotides read TGTGCCTGGAGTGCAACTAGCGGGAGGGCCGGTGAGCAGTTCTTC. Protein: CAWSATSGRAGEQFF.

This clonotype ranks as large. The chain carries TRBV29-1 and TRBJ2-5; D call uncertain. Looked up from germline, CDR1 is SQVTM and CDR2 is ANQGSEA. The CDR3 runs 11 residues. Trimming left V 4 bases short and J 2 bases short, with 5 bases between. The CDR3 protein is CSVGPQETQYF. The DNA for the CDR3 is TGCAGCGTTGGGCCTCAAGAGACCCAGTACTTC.

This clonotype was seen only a few times. V usage is TRBV6-1 and J usage is TRBJ1-3; 9 positions agree with TRBD1. With 5 bases clipped from V and 2 bases from J, the junction kept 4 bases outside the gene matches. CDR1 and CDR2 (germline): MNHNS, SASEGT. The length of the CDR3 is 15 residues. CDR3 sequence reads: CASSLQGAPGNTIYF. The DNA of the CDR3 is TGTGCCAGCAGTTTACAGGGGGCGCCTGGAAACACCATATATTTT.

By sample fraction, this clonotype is medium-sized. The V call is TRBV29-1, the J call TRBJ2-7; 10 bases fit TRBD2. Looked up from germline, CDR1 is SQVTM and CDR2 is ANQGSEA. CDR3 length: 15 residues. V was clipped by 6 bases and J by 7 bases; unmatched bases: 15. CDR3 sequence (DNA): TGCAGCGTATCTTCCAGCGGGAGGGCCGGTTGGGAGCAGTACTTC. This sequence encodes CSVSSSGRAGWEQYF.

Judged by abundance, this clonotype is medium-sized. The J gene is TRBJ2-5, the V gene TRBV6-5, with 7 bases aligning to TRBD2. The junction had 11 bases not matched to a gene; V was cut back by 3 bases and J by 7 bases. This CDR3 is built from 15 residues. Germline CDR1 reads MNHEY; CDR2 reads SVGAGI. The CDR3 DNA follows: TGTGCCAGCAGTTATTCGACTAGCTTCAAGGGGACCCAGTACTTC. It specifies CASSYSTSFKGTQYF.

The chain couples TRBV7-3 to TRBJ2-3; TRBD2 aligns across 8 bases. V was clipped by 2 bases and J by 2 bases; unmatched bases: 6. There are 16 residues in the CDR3. The germline V gene encodes CDR1 SGHTA and CDR2 FQGTGA. CDR3 protein: CASSLASGGATDTQYF. The CDR3 DNA reads TGTGCCAGCAGCTTAGCGAGCGGGGGAGCCACAGATACGCAGTATTTT.

By its share, this clonotype is medium-sized. The chain couples TRBV18 to TRBJ2-7; 13 bases are a match to TRBD2. The V segment lost 3 bases and the J segment 2 bases; nucleotides outside the gene matches: 4. Germline lookup yields CDR1 KGHSH and CDR2 LQKENI. The CDR3 consists of 16 residues. As DNA, the CDR3 is TGTGCCAGCTCACCGGGACTAGCGGGGATAACCTACGAGCAGTACTTC. It specifies CASSPGLAGITYEQYF. The variable domain in full, with the rest retrieved from reference TRBV18 and TRBJ2-7, is NAGVMQNPRHLVRRRGQEARLRCSPMKGHSHVYWYRQLPEEGLKFMVYLQKENIIDESGMPKERFSAEFPKEGPSILRIQQVVRGDSAAYFCASSPGLAGITYEQYFGPGTRLTVT.

The chain is built from TRBV20-1 and TRBJ2-6; 8 nucleotides line up with TRBD1. Trimming cost V 5 bases and J 2 bases; bases outside gene matches: 2. This CDR3 contains 14 residues. From germline, CDR1 is DFQATT and CDR2 SNEGSKA (reference sequence). CDR3 coding DNA: TGCAGTGCTGTGGACAGGGCTGGGGCCAACGTCCTGACTTTC. Translation gives CSAVDRAGANVLTF.

This clonotype was counted only a few times. The V call is TRBV6-5, the J call TRBJ1-1; perhaps TRBD1 as D (5 bases). The V gene's germline CDR1 is MNHEY and CDR2 SVGAGI. The CDR3 totals 14 residues. V gave up 5 bases and J gave up 3 bases, with 13 bases separating them. CDR3 coding DNA: TGTGCCAGCAGTGAACGGGGGATCCACACTGAAGCTTTCTTT. Protein: CASSERGIHTEAFF.

This clonotype was recorded once. V is TRBV19 and J is TRBJ1-5, with no clear D. The CDR3 length is 14 residues. Germline-derived CDR1 and CDR2 are LNHDA and SQIVND (reference sequence). Trimming removed 4 bases from V and 3 bases from J, with 10 bases in between. This CDR3 reads CASSSGIINQPQHF. The CDR3 DNA reads as TGTGCCAGTAGTAGCGGGATTATCAATCAGCCCCAGCATTTT. Combining the CDR3 with reference TRBV19 and TRBJ1-5 gives the whole variable domain DGGITQSPKYLFRKEGQNVTLSCEQNLNHDAMYWYRQDPGQGLRLIYYSQIVNDFQKGDIAEGYSVSREKKESFPLTVTSAQKNPTAFYLCASSSGIINQPQHFGDGTRLSIL.

The rearrangement uses TRBV19 and TRBJ2-3; TRBD2 matches at 10 bases. Losses at the gene ends were 4 bases for V and 3 bases for J; bases not matched to a gene: 7. Germline lookup yields CDR1 LNHDA and CDR2 SQIVND (reference sequence). This CDR3 is 16 amino acids long. The CDR3 coding sequence is TGTGCCAGTAGTAGGCGGACTAGCGGAACGACAGATACGCAGTATTTT. This sequence encodes CASSRRTSGTTDTQYF. Based on the CDR3 plus reference TRBV19 and TRBJ2-3, the full variable domain is DGGITQSPKYLFRKEGQNVTLSCEQNLNHDAMYWYRQDPGQGLRLIYYSQIVNDFQKGDIAEGYSVSREKKESFPLTVTSAQKNPTAFYLCASSRRTSGTTDTQYFGPGTRLTVL.

This chain uses TRBV5-1 with TRBJ2-3; D gene unclear. V dropped 0 bases and J dropped 2 bases, with 7 bases sitting between them. CDR1 is SGHRS and CDR2 is YFSETQ in the germline V gene. This CDR3 comprises 14 residues. CDR3 sequence reads: CASSLASYTDTQYF. The CDR3 nucleotides are TGCGCCAGCAGCTTGGCCAGCTACACAGATACGCAGTATTTT.

V gene TRBV12-3 or TRBV12-4 combines with J gene TRBJ1-1; 7 bases fit TRBD1. V gave up 10 bases and J gave up 4 bases; unmatched junction bases: 9. This CDR3 is built from 13 residues. CDR3 nucleotide sequence: TGTGCCAACCTAATCAGGGGGGGCACTGAAGCTTTCTTT. Translated: CANLIRGGTEAFF.

This clonotype was observed a few times. The CDR3 DNA is TGTGCCAGCAGTCCCGACGCTAGCTCCCAAGGGGACTACGAGCAGTTCTTC. This encodes CASSPDASSQGDYEQFF. This chain connects TRBV27 to TRBJ2-1; TRBD2 matches at 7 bases. This CDR3 has 17 amino acids. Trimming at V came to 5 bases and at J to 10 bases, leaving 20 bases not matched to a gene. The germline V gene has CDR1 MNHEY and CDR2 SMNVEV (reference sequence).

This clonotype is medium-sized (0.01 to 0.1%) by share. The chain links TRBV30 to TRBJ2-1; D is possibly TRBD2 (6 bases). CDR3 size: 15 residues. Germline CDR1 GTSNPN, CDR2 SVGIG (reference sequence). Deletions cut 5 bases from V and 4 bases from J, with 18 bases between. The CDR3 region is CAWVGGPGGYNEQFF. The CDR3 bases are TGTGCCTGGGTGGGAGGCCCAGGAGGTTACAATGAGCAGTTCTTC. The full variable domain, in which reference TRBV30 and TRBJ2-1 provide the parts outside the CDR3, is SQTIHQWPATLVQPVGSPLSLECTVEGTSNPNLYWYRQAAGRGLQLLFYSVGIGQISSEVPQNLSASRPQDRQFILSSKKLLLSDSGFYLCAWVGGPGGYNEQFFGPGTRLTVL.